The T cell receptor beta chain under discussion was sequenced for a study of OX40 agonist ivuxolimab in advanced cancers. CDR3 length: 14 amino acids. Trimming shortened V by 4 bases and J by 0 bases, and 9 bases separated the two germline ends. Germline V gene data show CDR1 as SGHRS and CDR2 as YFSETQ. The method was immunoSEQ multiplex PCR; TCRdb's version includes in-frame clones alone and lacks a portion of them. The table lists 82,000 or so clones, roughly nine tenths of them singletons. The sequences come from CD4+ or CD8+ T cells sorted from blood, collected in a trial of the OX40 agonist ivuxolimab. The rearrangement uses TRBV5-1 and TRBJ2-3; tentative D call: TRBD2 (6 bases). This TCR derives from an adult with an advanced solid tumor such as melanoma, head and neck, liver or kidney cancer. The CDR3 bases are TGCGCCAGCAGCCTAAGCGGGAGCACAGATACGCAGTATTTT. Its translation is CASSLSGSTDTQYF.